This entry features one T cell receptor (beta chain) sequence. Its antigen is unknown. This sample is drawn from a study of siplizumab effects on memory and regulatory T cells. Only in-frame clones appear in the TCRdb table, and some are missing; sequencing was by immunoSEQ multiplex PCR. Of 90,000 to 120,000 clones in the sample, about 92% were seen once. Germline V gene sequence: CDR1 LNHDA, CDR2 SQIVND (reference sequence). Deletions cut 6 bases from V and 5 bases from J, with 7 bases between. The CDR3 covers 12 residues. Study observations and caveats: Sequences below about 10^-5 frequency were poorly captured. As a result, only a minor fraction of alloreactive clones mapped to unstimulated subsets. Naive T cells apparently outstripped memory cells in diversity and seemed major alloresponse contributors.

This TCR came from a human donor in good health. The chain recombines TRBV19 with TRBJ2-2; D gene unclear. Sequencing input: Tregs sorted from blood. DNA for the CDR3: TGTGCCAGTAGGGTCGTTACCGGGGAGCTGTTTTTT. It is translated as CASRVVTGELFF.